A single sample gave rise to the 23 T cell receptor beta chains below, sequenced in a study of PD-1 blockade in classical Hodgkin lymphoma. The method was immunoSEQ multiplex PCR; TCRdb's version includes in-frame clones alone and lacks a portion of them. This table holds about 41,000 clones, 55% to 70% found once. Documented time point: cycle 4 day 1 (C4D1), after five to seven weeks of nivolumab. No patient escaped relapse after autologous stem cell transplantation, and brentuximab vedotin exposure varied. The specimen comprised peripheral blood mononuclear cells (PBMCs), sampled before the fourth cycle of nivolumab. The receptors stem from a human donor with classical Hodgkin lymphoma.

The genes are TRBV5-6 and TRBJ1-5; D not resolved. The CDR3 covers 15 residues. Germline V CDR1 and CDR2: SGHDT, YYEEEE. V was trimmed by 2 bases and J by 0 bases, leaving 9 bases between them. The CDR3 sequence is CASSFSSYSNQPQHF. The CDR3 DNA reads TGTGCCAGCAGCTTCTCCAGTTATAGCAATCAGCCCCAGCATTTT.

The chain uses TRBV7-2 and TRBJ2-1; 12 nucleotides match TRBD2. The CDR3 is 15 amino acids. The V gene end was trimmed by 3 bases and the J gene end by 7 bases; junction bases not matched to a gene: 4. Germline V gives CDR1 SGHTA, CDR2 FQGNSA. CDR3 sequence (DNA): TGTGCCAGCAGCTTCACTAGCGGGGGGATTAATGAGCAGTTCTTC. Its protein product is CASSFTSGGINEQFF.

By frequency in the sample, this clone is medium-sized (0.01 to 0.1%). V is TRBV6-1 and J is TRBJ1-3; D is undetermined. CDR3 length: 15 amino acids. Germline CDR1 MNHNS, CDR2 SASEGT. Trimming took off 5 bases at V and 0 bases at J, with 11 bases between the two ends. CDR3 protein: CASSPTRGSGNTIYF. The CDR3, as DNA: TGTGCCAGCAGTCCTACGCGGGGCTCTGGAAACACCATATATTTT.

V and J are TRBV14 and TRBJ2-7; D gene ambiguous. V lost 4 bases to trimming and J lost 4 bases, with 17 bases between them. The CDR3 extends over 15 amino acids. Germline CDR1 SGHDN, CDR2 FVKESK. The CDR3 DNA follows: TGTGCCAGCAGCCTCGGGTCTCCTCGATTTTACGAGCAGTACTTC. Translated: CASSLGSPRFYEQYF.

The V and J genes are TRBV7-2 and TRBJ2-2; 8 bases fit TRBD1. The CDR3 totals 17 residues. Germline V lookup: CDR1 SGHTA, CDR2 FQGNSA. J gave up 5 bases and V 1 base, and 9 bases lay outside the gene matches. The CDR3 loop is CASSLEVSGGRTGELFF. CDR3 nucleotide sequence: TGTGCCAGCAGCTTAGAGGTATCAGGGGGCCGGACCGGGGAGCTGTTTTTT.

The chain has TRBV5-1 and TRBJ2-1; 9 nucleotides line up with TRBD2. Germline CDR1 SGHRS, CDR2 YFSETQ. This CDR3 contains 17 residues. V dropped 0 bases and J dropped 1; count of bases not matched to a gene: 5. CDR3 sequence: CASSLASGGSSYNEQFF. The CDR3 nucleotides are TGCGCCAGCAGCTTGGCCAGCGGGGGGTCGTCCTACAATGAGCAGTTCTTC.

This clone occurred a few times. The rearrangement links TRBV4-2 to TRBJ2-1; D is unclear. V was shortened by 2 bases and J by 7 bases, with 9 bases between the two germline ends. CDR1 is LGHNA and CDR2 is YNFKEQ in the germline V gene. The CDR3 contains 13 residues. CDR3 protein: CASSQYSANEQFF. CDR3 DNA: TGTGCCAGCAGCCAATACTCGGCAAATGAGCAGTTCTTC.

The V gene is TRBV27, the J gene TRBJ1-2; weak D call: TRBD1 (6 bases). CDR3 length: 14 residues. Trimming removed 0 bases at V and 6 bases at J, with 11 bases between. The germline V gene has CDR1 MNHEY and CDR2 SMNVEV (reference sequence). The CDR3 DNA sequence: TGTGCCAGCAGTTTATCATCAGGGGCTGATGGCTACACCTTC. Translated, it gives CASSLSSGADGYTF.

The DNA of the CDR3 is TGTGCCAGCAGCAACCGGGATACTAGCACAGATACGCAGTATTTT. This encodes CASSNRDTSTDTQYF. The rearrangement joins TRBV9 to TRBJ2-3, with D perhaps matching TRBD2 (5 bases). CDR1 is SGDLS and CDR2 is YYNGEE in the germline V gene. This CDR3 is built from 15 residues. Deletions cut 4 bases from V and 0 bases from J, with 12 bases between.

This clone was counted a few times. This chain uses TRBV2 with TRBJ2-2; the D gene could be TRBD1 or TRBD2 (7 bases each). Germline V gene data show CDR1 as SNHLY and CDR2 as FYNNEI. This CDR3 has 14 residues. The V and J ends lost 5 bases and 7 bases respectively, with 14 bases between them. The CDR3 is CASSFDREGGELFF. The CDR3 DNA reads as TGTGCCAGCAGTTTCGACAGGGAGGGCGGGGAGCTGTTTTTT.

V usage is TRBV4-1 and J usage is TRBJ2-1, with D perhaps matching TRBD2 (5 bases). CDR1 and CDR2 (germline): MGHRA, YSYEKL. V lost 3 bases and J lost 8, with 14 bases in between. This CDR3 has 14 residues. In DNA, the CDR3 is TGCGCCAGCAGCCAGGTTGGACTTGCGGATGAGCAGTTCTTC. Translating gives CASSQVGLADEQFF.

This clone has only a few counts. The junction does not match germline at one end; this may be a read error. The chain employs TRBV7-7 and TRBJ2-1, with 13 bases aligning to TRBD2. The CDR3 extends over 17 amino acids. Per the germline V gene, CDR1 is SSHAT and CDR2 is FNYEAQ (reference sequence). The CDR3: CASSLGLAGVSGDEQFF. Here the CDR3 DNA reads TGTGCTAGCAGCCTCGGACTAGCGGGGGTTTCTGGTGATGAGCAGTTCTTC.

As to this clone: The sample carries other DNA sequences with the same CDR3. The chain is built from TRBV5-1 and TRBJ2-2; D remains unclear. CDR1 SGHRS and CDR2 YFSETQ come from the germline V gene. The CDR3 has 12 residues. V shed 5 bases and J shed 1 base, with 3 bases lying between them. The CDR3 region has the DNA TGCGCCAGCAGTCTGAACACCGGGGAGCTGTTTTTT. Translation: CASSLNTGELFF.

This chain joins TRBV7-2 and TRBJ1-1; 7 bases line up with TRBD1. V lost 1 base and J lost 6; bases outside the gene matches: 2. In germline, CDR1 is SGHTA, CDR2 FQGNSA. The CDR3 has 13 residues. The CDR3 DNA reads TGTGCCAGCAGCTTAGGCCAGGGGGCTGAAGCTTTCTTT. The encoded protein is CASSLGQGAEAFF. The full variable domain, rest sourced from reference TRBV7-2 and TRBJ1-1, is GAGVSQSPSNKVTEKGKDVELRCDPISGHTALYWYRQSLGQGLEFLIYFQGNSAPDKSGLPSDRFSAERTGGSVSTLTIQRTQQEDSAVYLCASSLGQGAEAFFGQGTRLTVV.

V and J are TRBV11-2 and TRBJ1-2, with D uncertain. CDR3 length: 14 amino acids. Germline values: CDR1 SGHAT, CDR2 FQNNGV. V shed 2 bases and J shed 3 bases, with 10 bases lying between them. CDR3 protein: CASSLTPRDYGYTF. The CDR3 bases are TGTGCCAGCAGCTTAACCCCGAGGGACTATGGCTACACCTTC.

There are a few counts of this clone. V is TRBV2 and J is TRBJ2-7; possibly TRBD2 for D (5 bases). The V and J ends lost 8 bases and 3 bases respectively, with 8 bases between them. This CDR3 contains 11 residues. Germline V gene sequence: CDR1 SNHLY, CDR2 FYNNEI. The CDR3 loop reads CASRTYYEQYF. DNA of the CDR3: TGTGCCAGCCGGACTTACTACGAGCAGTACTTC.

This clone was recorded a few times. V usage is TRBV4-1 and J usage is TRBJ2-6, with 7 nucleotides matching TRBD1. Trimming removed 1 base from V and 0 bases from J; junction bases left unmatched: 6. Germline V lookup: CDR1 MGHRA, CDR2 YSYEKL. The CDR3 runs 18 residues. In nucleotides, the CDR3 is TGCGCCAGCAGCCAAGCTGGGACAGAGAGCTCTGGGGCCAACGTCCTGACTTTC. It encodes CASSQAGTESSGANVLTF.

This chain joins TRBV7-9 and TRBJ2-2; 8 bases align to TRBD1. Germline V lookup: CDR1 SEHNR, CDR2 FQNEAQ (reference sequence). V trimming: 3 bases; J trimming: 2 bases; junction bases outside the gene matches: 8. The CDR3 extends over 17 amino acids. The CDR3 DNA is TGTGCCAGCAGCTTCTCAGGACAGGGAAGAAACACCGGGGAGCTGTTTTTT. Protein sequence: CASSFSGQGRNTGELFF.

The rearrangement joins TRBV7-9 to TRBJ2-1, with D perhaps being TRBD1 or TRBD2 (6 bases each). From germline, CDR1 is SEHNR and CDR2 FQNEAQ (reference sequence). Trimming shortened V by 1 base and J by 7 bases, and 17 bases separated the two germline ends. The CDR3 totals 16 residues. In nucleotides, the CDR3 is TGTGCCAGCAGCTTAGGAGGGGGGAAGGGATGGAATGAGCAGTTCTTC. It is translated as CASSLGGGKGWNEQFF.

The genes are TRBV7-8 and TRBJ2-1; tentatively, D is TRBD1 (7 bases). Germline lookup yields CDR1 SGHVS and CDR2 FQNEAQ. V gave up 4 bases and J gave up 9 bases, with 22 bases separating them. This CDR3 has 16 residues. The CDR3 DNA follows: TGTGCCAGCAGCTCTGGACTGCTGACAGGGCGGGGTGAGCAGTTCTTC. This encodes CASSSGLLTGRGEQFF.

V and J are TRBV5-1 and TRBJ2-7; TRBD2 matches 8 bases. J gave up 4 bases and V 2 bases, and 5 bases lay outside the gene matches. Germline lookup yields CDR1 SGHRS and CDR2 YFSETQ. The CDR3 has 14 residues. The chain's CDR3 is CASSFQGLGYEQYF. CDR3 nucleotides: TGCGCCAGCAGCTTCCAGGGACTAGGGTACGAGCAGTACTTC.

The chain links TRBV19 to TRBJ2-1; TRBD2 agrees at 14 bases. Germline CDR1 is LNHDA and CDR2 is SQIVND (reference sequence). With V trimmed by 2 bases and J by 6 bases, 3 bases remained unmatched. There are 16 residues in the CDR3. In DNA, the CDR3 is TGTGCCAGTAGTATACCGGGACTAGCGGGGGTCAATGAGCAGTTCTTC. It is translated as CASSIPGLAGVNEQFF. The full variable domain, in which reference TRBV19 and TRBJ2-1 provide the parts outside the CDR3, is DGGITQSPKYLFRKEGQNVTLSCEQNLNHDAMYWYRQDPGQGLRLIYYSQIVNDFQKGDIAEGYSVSREKKESFPLTVTSAQKNPTAFYLCASSIPGLAGVNEQFFGPGTRLTVL.

The chain joins TRBV6-5 to TRBJ1-1; D gene uncertain. The length of the CDR3 is 13 residues. V shed 2 bases and J shed 2 bases, with 6 bases lying between them. The germline V gene has CDR1 MNHEY and CDR2 SVGAGI. The CDR3 spells CASSYPLNTEAFF. The CDR3 DNA is TGTGCCAGCAGTTACCCCCTTAACACTGAAGCTTTCTTT.